The rows below give T cell receptor beta chains drawn from one sample of a study of spatial heterogeneity in lung cancer. TCRdb passed the 5' RACE reads through MiXCR, listing each CDR3 protein once. The data hold 7,200 or so distinct CDR3 sequences, with 5.5% to 8% observed a single time. The material sequenced was lung tumor tissue, taken at surgery. The receptors originated from a female donor with early-stage non-small cell lung cancer. CDR3s include the opening cysteine and the closing phenylalanine or tryptophan. The D gene is left open where the match is weak. A row's size may be missing; if present it is once, few, many or a size class.

v_call	clone_size	j_call	d_call	cdr3_nt	cdr3_aa
TRBV20-1	medium-sized	TRBJ2-5	NA	TGCAGTACCTGGAGTCCACAAGAGACCCAGTACTTC	CSTWSPQETQYF
TRBV20-1	many	TRBJ2-7	TRBD1	TGCAGTGCTAGACCGCCGACAGGGGTGGCTGAGCAGTACTTC	CSARPPTGVAEQYF
TRBV7-8	many	TRBJ1-6	NA	TGTGCCAGCAGCTCACGAGCGGGCCCGGTCGATAATTCACCCCTCCACTTT	CASSSRAGPVDNSPLHF
TRBV29-1	medium-sized	TRBJ2-3	NA	TGCAGCGTGGATCCCTTTGGCGGAACTAGCACAGATACGCAGTATTTT	CSVDPFGGTSTDTQYF
TRBV7-8	NA	TRBJ2-3	TRBD2	TGTGCCAGCAGCACACTAGCGGGAAGCACAGATACGCAGTATTTT	CASSTLAGSTDTQYF
TRBV7-2	many	TRBJ2-7	TRBD2	TGTGCCAGCAGCCGGACTAGCGGGAGTAACGAGCAGTACTTC	CASSRTSGSNEQYF
TRBV30	many	TRBJ2-1	TRBD2	TGTGCCTGGAGTGCACCGGGACTAGCGGGAGTTAATGAGCAGTTCTTC	CAWSAPGLAGVNEQFF
TRBV11-2	many	TRBJ2-7	TRBD1	TGTGCCAGCAGTCGCGACAGGGCCCACGAGCAGTACTTC	CASSRDRAHEQYF
TRBV30	few	TRBJ2-1	NA	TGTGCCTGGAGTGTACTGGCGCCCATCTACAATGAGCAGTTCTTC	CAWSVLAPIYNEQFF
TRBV18	medium-sized	TRBJ2-3	TRBD1	TGTGCCAGCTCACCCGGGACAGCCAGCACAGATACGCAGTATTTT	CASSPGTASTDTQYF
TRBV7-3	NA	TRBJ2-2	NA	TGTGCCAGCAGCCCCCCGGGCGCCGGGGAGCTGTTTTTT	CASSPPGAGELFF
TRBV2	many	TRBJ1-2	TRBD1	TGTGCCTTACTAGGGCAGGGGGAAACTGTTGGCTACACCTTC	CALLGQGETVGYTF
TRBV6-1	many	TRBJ1-4	NA	TGTGCCAGCAGTGAAGCGAGAGAGAAACTGTTTTTT	CASSEAREKLFF
TRBV6-5	medium-sized	TRBJ2-2	TRBD2	TGTGCCAGCAGACTTACTGGGGGACTAGCGGGGACCGGGGAGCTGTTTTTT	CASRLTGGLAGTGELFF
TRBV24-1	many	TRBJ1-5	TRBD1	TGTGCCAAACAATCAGGGACAGGGGGTAATAGCAATCAGCCCCAGCATTTT	CAKQSGTGGNSNQPQHF
TRBV29-1	medium-sized	TRBJ1-1	NA	TGCAGCGTTTGGGGGCACATGAACACTGAAGCTTTCTTT	CSVWGHMNTEAFF
TRBV19	many	TRBJ1-5	NA	TGTGCCAGTAGTACCTGGAGGCAGCCCCAGCATTTT	CASSTWRQPQHF
TRBV7-2	medium-sized	TRBJ2-5	NA	TGTGCCAGCAACAAACCCTCCCATTTTAGAGAGACCCAGTACTTC	CASNKPSHFRETQYF
TRBV6-1	many	TRBJ2-7	NA	TGTGCCAGCAGTGAACGGGGCTACGAGCAGTACTTC	CASSERGYEQYF
TRBV5-1	many	TRBJ1-1	TRBD1	TGCGCCAGCATCCGGACAGGGGACACTGAAGCTTTCTTT	CASIRTGDTEAFF
TRBV5-1	many	TRBJ2-5	TRBD2	TGCGCCAGCAGCTTTAGTCCGAGGCCCCGACTAGCGGGTAGGAGGGAGACCCAGTACTTC	CASSFSPRPRLAGRRETQYF
TRBV28	few	TRBJ1-1	NA	TGTGCCAGCAGTTTAGGGGGGGTGAATGAAGCTTTCTTT	CASSLGGVNEAFF
TRBV4-2	large	TRBJ1-1	NA	TGTGCCAGCAGCCCTCCAGGTTCCATGAACACTGAAGCTTTCTTT	CASSPPGSMNTEAFF
TRBV27	medium-sized	TRBJ2-7	TRBD2	TGTGCCAGCACCTCTTTCGCTAGCGGGATCTACGAGCAGTACTTC	CASTSFASGIYEQYF
TRBV5-1	medium-sized	TRBJ2-3	NA	TGCGCCAGCAGCTTGGGGGAGGCTTACCGAACAGATACGCAGTATTTT	CASSLGEAYRTDTQYF
TRBV20-1	many	TRBJ1-5	NA	TGCAGTGCTAGGAGTGGTGATCAGCCCCAGCATTTT	CSARSGDQPQHF
TRBV29-1	many	TRBJ2-3	NA	TGCAGCGCCGAGCTGGATACGCAGTATTTT	CSAELDTQYF
TRBV29-1	medium-sized	TRBJ2-4	NA	TGCAGCGCCCGTGGCCTTACCCAAAACATTCAGTACTTC	CSARGLTQNIQYF
TRBV28	many	TRBJ1-6	NA	TGTGCCAGCAGGCCCGGGTGGTCTTCACCCCTCCACTTT	CASRPGWSSPLHF
TRBV20-1	many	TRBJ2-6	NA	TGCAGTGCTAGGTTGGGTGGGGCCAACGTCCTGACTTTC	CSARLGGANVLTF
TRBV11-2	many	TRBJ2-3	NA	TGTGCCAGCAGCGCCCGGGCCCTAAGGAGTGCAGATACGCAGTATTTT	CASSARALRSADTQYF
TRBV24-1	many	TRBJ2-3	NA	TGTGCCACCAGTGACCCCAACAGGGAGGATACGCAGTATTTT	CATSDPNREDTQYF
TRBV7-3	many	TRBJ2-3	NA	TGTGCCAGCAGCTCAACCCATAGCGACTCAGATACGCAGTATTTT	CASSSTHSDSDTQYF